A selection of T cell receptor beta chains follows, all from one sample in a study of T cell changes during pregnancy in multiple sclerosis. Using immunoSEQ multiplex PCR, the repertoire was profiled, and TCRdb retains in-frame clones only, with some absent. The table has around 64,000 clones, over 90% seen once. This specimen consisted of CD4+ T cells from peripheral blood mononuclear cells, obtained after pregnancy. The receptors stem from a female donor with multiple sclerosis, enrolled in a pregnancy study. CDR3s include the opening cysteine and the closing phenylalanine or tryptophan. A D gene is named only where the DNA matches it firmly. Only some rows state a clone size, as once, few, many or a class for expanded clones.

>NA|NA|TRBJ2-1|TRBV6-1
CASSEAGNKQFF
TGTGCCAGCAGTGAAGCGGGCAATAAGCAGTTCTTC
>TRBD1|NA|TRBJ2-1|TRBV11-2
CASSLGRADRGNEQFF
TGTGCCAGCAGCTTAGGAAGGGCGGACAGGGGCAATGAGCAGTTCTTC
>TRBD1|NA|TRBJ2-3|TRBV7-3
CASSRGSDRVPDTQYF
TGTGCCAGCAGCCGAGGGTCAGACAGGGTCCCAGATACGCAGTATTTT
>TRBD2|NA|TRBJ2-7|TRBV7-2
CASSLAPSGGAASYEQYF
TGTGCCAGCAGCTTAGCTCCTAGCGGGGGGGCTGCATCCTACGAGCAGTACTTC
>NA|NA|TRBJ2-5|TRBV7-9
CASSPAGSPETQYF
TGTGCCAGCAGCCCCGCGGGGAGCCCAGAGACCCAGTACTTC
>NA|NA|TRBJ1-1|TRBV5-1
CASSSGQPNTEAFF
TGCGCCAGCAGCTCTGGGCAGCCGAACACTGAAGCTTTCTTT
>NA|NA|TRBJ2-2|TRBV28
CASSSLASSITGELFF
TGTGCCAGCAGTTCCCTTGCGAGCTCGATCACCGGGGAGCTGTTTTTT
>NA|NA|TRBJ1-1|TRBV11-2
CASSQGGTEAFF
TGTGCCAGCAGCCAAGGGGGCACTGAAGCTTTCTTT
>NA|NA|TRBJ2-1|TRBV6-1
CASSRYRVAYNEQFF
TGTGCCAGCTCTCGGTACAGGGTGGCTTACAATGAGCAGTTCTTC
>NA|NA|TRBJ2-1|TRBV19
CASSIGRGLSYNEQFF
TGTGCCAGTAGTATAGGACGGGGTCTCAGCTACAATGAGCAGTTCTTC
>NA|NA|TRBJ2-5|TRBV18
CASSPAPQETQYF
TGTGCCAGCTCACCGGCCCCACAAGAGACCCAGTACTTC
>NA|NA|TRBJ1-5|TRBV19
CASSILSGNNQPQHF
TGTGCCAGTAGTATTTTAAGCGGGAACAATCAGCCCCAGCATTTT
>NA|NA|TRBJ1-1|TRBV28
CASSPVFGNTEAFF
TGTGCCAGCAGTCCGGTCTTCGGGAACACTGAAGCTTTCTTT
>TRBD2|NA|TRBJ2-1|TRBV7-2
CASSYGLAGHNEQFF
TGTGCCAGCAGCTACGGACTAGCGGGACATAATGAGCAGTTCTTC
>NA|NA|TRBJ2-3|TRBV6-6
CASRGPTSTDTQYF
TGTGCCAGTAGGGGCCCCACTAGCACAGATACGCAGTATTTT
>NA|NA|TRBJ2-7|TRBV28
CASSFAYEQYF
TGTGCCAGCAGTTTCGCCTACGAGCAGTACTTC
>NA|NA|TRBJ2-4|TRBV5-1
CASSLGRGLAKNIQYF
TGCGCCAGCAGCTTGGGTCGGGGATTAGCCAAAAACATTCAGTACTTC
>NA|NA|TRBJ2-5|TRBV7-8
CASSLAGETQYF
TGTGCCAGCAGCTTAGCCGGGGAGACCCAGTACTTC
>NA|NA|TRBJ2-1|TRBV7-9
CASSLIGGANEQFF
TGTGCCAGCAGCTTAATCGGAGGGGCTAATGAGCAGTTCTTC
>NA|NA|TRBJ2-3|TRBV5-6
CASTHGEEDTQYF
TGTGCCAGCACCCACGGAGAGGAGGATACGCAGTATTTT
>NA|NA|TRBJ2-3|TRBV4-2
CASSQGGAGDTDTQYF
TGTGCCAGCAGCCAGGGGGGGGCGGGGGACACAGATACGCAGTATTTT
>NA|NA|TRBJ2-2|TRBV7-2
CASSLGRSINTGELFF
TGTGCCAGCAGCTTAGGTCGGAGTATTAACACCGGGGAGCTGTTTTTT
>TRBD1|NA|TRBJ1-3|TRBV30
CAWSLGGRNTIYF
TGTGCCTGGAGTTTAGGGGGCCGAAACACCATATATTTT
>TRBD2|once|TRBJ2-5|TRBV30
CAWSVRGGDETQYF
TGTGCCTGGAGTGTACGGGGGGGGGACGAGACCCAGTACTTC
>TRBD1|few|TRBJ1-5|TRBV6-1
CASSEDYRGQPQHF
TGTGCCAGCAGTGAAGACTACAGGGGACAGCCCCAGCATTTT
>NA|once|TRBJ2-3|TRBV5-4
CASSTRTGTDTQYF
TGTGCCAGCAGCACCCGGACAGGCACAGATACGCAGTATTTT
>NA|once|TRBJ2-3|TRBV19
CASSIRGETQYF
TGTGCCAGTAGTATCAGGGGGGAAACGCAGTATTTT
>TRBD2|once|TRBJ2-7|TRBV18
CAEGASGSINYEQYF
TGTGCCGAGGGGGCTAGCGGGAGTATTAACTACGAGCAGTACTTC
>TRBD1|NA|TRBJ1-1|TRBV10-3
CAINTRGLETEAFF
TGTGCCATCAATACAAGGGGGCTTGAGACTGAAGCTTTCTTT
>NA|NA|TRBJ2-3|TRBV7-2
CASSLGSGSTDTQYF
TGTGCCAGCAGCTTAGGCTCGGGGAGCACAGATACGCAGTATTTT
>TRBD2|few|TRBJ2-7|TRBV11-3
CASTELSAGGGLHEQYF
TGTGCCAGCACTGAATTGTCGGCGGGGGGGGGCCTTCACGAGCAGTACTTC
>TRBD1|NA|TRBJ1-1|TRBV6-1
CASRVRSGGTEAFF
TGTGCCAGCAGAGTTAGGTCAGGGGGCACTGAAGCTTTCTTT
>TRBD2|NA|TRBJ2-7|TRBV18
CASSPSLAGTYEQYF
TGTGCCAGCTCACCATCACTAGCGGGAACCTACGAGCAGTACTTC
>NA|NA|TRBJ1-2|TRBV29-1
CSDRTNYGYTF
TGCAGCGACAGGACCAATTATGGCTACACCTTC
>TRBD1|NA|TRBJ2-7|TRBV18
CASSSTGGAYEQYF
TGTGCCAGCTCGTCGACAGGGGGCGCCTACGAGCAGTACTTC
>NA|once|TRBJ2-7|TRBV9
CASSVGLHSGEQYF
TGTGCCAGCAGCGTAGGACTTCATTCCGGCGAGCAGTACTTC
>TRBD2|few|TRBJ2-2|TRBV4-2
CASSQVSLAGVDGELFF
TGTGCCAGCAGCCAAGTCAGCCTAGCGGGAGTGGACGGGGAGCTGTTTTTT
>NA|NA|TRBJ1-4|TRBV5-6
CASSPLGRESLFF
TGTGCCAGCAGCCCCCTGGGGAGGGAAAGTCTGTTTTTT
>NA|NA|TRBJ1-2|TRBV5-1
CASSLETRVSNYGYTF
TGCGCCAGCAGCTTGGAAACGAGGGTTTCCAACTATGGCTACACCTTC
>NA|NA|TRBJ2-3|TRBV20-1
CSSIITDTQYF
TGCAGTTCAATCATTACAGATACGCAGTATTTT
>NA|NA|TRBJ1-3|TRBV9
CASSGLAGNTIYF
TGTGCCAGCAGCGGACTGGCTGGAAACACCATATATTTT